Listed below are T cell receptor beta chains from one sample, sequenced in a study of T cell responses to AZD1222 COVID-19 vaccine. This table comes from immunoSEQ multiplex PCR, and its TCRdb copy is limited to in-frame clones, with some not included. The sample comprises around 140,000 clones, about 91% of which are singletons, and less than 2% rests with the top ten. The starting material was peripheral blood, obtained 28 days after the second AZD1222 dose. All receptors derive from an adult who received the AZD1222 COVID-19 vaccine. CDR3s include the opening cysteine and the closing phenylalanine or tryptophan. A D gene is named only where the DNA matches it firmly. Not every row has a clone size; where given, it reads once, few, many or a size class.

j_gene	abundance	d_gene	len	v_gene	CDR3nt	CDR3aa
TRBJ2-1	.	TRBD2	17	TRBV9	TGTGCCAGCAGCGCCGGAACCGGGACTAGCCCCTACAATGAGCAGTTCTTC	CASSAGTGTSPYNEQFF
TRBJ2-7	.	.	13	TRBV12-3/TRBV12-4	TGTGCCAGCAGTTTAACAAGCTCCTACGAGCAGTACTTC	CASSLTSSYEQYF
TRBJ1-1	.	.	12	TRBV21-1	TGTGCCAGCAGCAGGACAGGGTCTGAAGCTTTCTTT	CASSRTGSEAFF
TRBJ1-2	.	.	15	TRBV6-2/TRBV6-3	TGTGCCAGCAGTTATTCGCAGGGATCTTTAGGTGGCTACACCTTC	CASSYSQGSLGGYTF
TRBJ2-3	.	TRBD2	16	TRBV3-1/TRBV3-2	TGTGCCAGCAGCCAAGAGCTTGCGGGAGTGGTAGATACGCAGTATTTT	CASSQELAGVVDTQYF
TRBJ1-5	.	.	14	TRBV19	TGTGCCAGTACAGGGGCGGTGGGTTTTCAGCCCCAGCATTTT	CASTGAVGFQPQHF
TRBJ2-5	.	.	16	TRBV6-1	TGTGCCAGCAGTGAAGCGGGGGCGGGGCTACCTGAGACCCAGTACTTC	CASSEAGAGLPETQYF
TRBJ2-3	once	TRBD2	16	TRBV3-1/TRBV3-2	TGTGCCAGCAGCTACCAACTAGCGGGAGCGGGAGATACGCAGTATTTT	CASSYQLAGAGDTQYF
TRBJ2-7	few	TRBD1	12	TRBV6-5	TGTGCCAGCAGCACGACAGGGAACGAGCAGTACTTC	CASSTTGNEQYF
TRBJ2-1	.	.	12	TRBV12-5	TGTGCTAGTGGCAGGGCGACAAATGAGCAGTTCTTC	CASGRATNEQFF
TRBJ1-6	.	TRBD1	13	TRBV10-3	TGTGCCATCAGACAGGGGCAACATTCACCCCTCCACTTT	CAIRQGQHSPLHF